Described below is a single T cell receptor beta chain sequence and its context. Its antigen is undetermined. This sample stems from a study of T cell responses to AZD1222 COVID-19 vaccine. Overall study context: Analysis merged second doses at about 4 or about 12 weeks.

Repertoires were generated with immunoSEQ multiplex PCR, while TCRdb's copy carries only in-frame clones and drops some. The table has about 130,000 clones, around 94% seen once. CDR1 is LGHDT and CDR2 is YNNKEL in the germline V gene (reference sequence). Trimming took 1 base from V and 6 from J, leaving 13 bases between them. The CDR3 totals 16 residues. Points from the study as a whole: Regions left unmutated in variants are reportedly the target of nearly half of spike-specific TCRs. Among vaccine-associated CD4 TCRs, coverage spanned spike, with dominance at 160-218 and 743-854. Spike-specific TCR breadth and depth grew following two AZD1222 doses.

V is TRBV3-1 (or the pseudogene TRBV3-2) and J is TRBJ1-6; possible D gene TRBD1, 5 bases. This TCR derives from an adult in good health. The source material was peripheral blood, sampled on day 0 of AZD1222 vaccination. CDR3 sequence (DNA): TGTGCCAGCAGCCAAGCCGGGGCAGCTTCTAATTCACCCCTCCACTTT. It codes for CASSQAGAASNSPLHF.